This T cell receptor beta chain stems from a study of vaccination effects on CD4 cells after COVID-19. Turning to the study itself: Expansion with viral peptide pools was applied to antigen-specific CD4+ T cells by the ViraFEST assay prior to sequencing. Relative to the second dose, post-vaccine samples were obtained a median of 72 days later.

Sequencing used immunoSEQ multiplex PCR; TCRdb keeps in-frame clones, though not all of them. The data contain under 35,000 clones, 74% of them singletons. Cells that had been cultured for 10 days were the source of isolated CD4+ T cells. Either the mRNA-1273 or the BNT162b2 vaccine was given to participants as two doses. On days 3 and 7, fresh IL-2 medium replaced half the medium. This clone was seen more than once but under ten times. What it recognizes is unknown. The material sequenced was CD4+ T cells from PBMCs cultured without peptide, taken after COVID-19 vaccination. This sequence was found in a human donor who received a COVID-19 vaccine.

The CDR3 region is CAIRIAGGPNNEQFF. CDR3 nucleotides: TGTGCCATAAGAATAGCGGGAGGGCCTAACAATGAGCAGTTCTTC. The chain couples TRBV10-3 to TRBJ2-1, with 11 bases matching TRBD2. CDR3 length equals 15 residues. Germline lookup yields CDR1 ENHRY and CDR2 SYGVKD. The V segment lost 9 bases and the J segment 5 bases; nucleotides outside the gene matches: 9.